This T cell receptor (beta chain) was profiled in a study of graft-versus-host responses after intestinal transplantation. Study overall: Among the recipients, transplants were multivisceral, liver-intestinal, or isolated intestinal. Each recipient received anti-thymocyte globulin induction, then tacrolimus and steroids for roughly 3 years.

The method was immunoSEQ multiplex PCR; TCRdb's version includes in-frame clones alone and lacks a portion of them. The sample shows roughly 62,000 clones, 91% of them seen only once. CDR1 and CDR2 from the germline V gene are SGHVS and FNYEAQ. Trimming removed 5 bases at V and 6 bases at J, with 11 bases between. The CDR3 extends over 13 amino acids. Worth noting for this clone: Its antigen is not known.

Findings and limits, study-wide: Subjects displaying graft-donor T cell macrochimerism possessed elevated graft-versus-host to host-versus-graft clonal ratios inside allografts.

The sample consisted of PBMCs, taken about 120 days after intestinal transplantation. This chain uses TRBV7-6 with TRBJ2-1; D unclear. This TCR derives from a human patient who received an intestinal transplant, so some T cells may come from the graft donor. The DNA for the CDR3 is TGTGCCAGCAGCCAGACGTTGTCCAATGAGCAGTTCTTC. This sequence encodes CASSQTLSNEQFF.